The 17 T cell receptor beta chains presented below share a single source sample, sequenced in a study of molecular identifiers for immune sequencing clone quantification. TCRdb analysed the PCR reads with MiXCR anew, one entry per CDR3 protein. The table lists hundreds of thousands of distinct CDR3 sequences, about 22% of them singletons. Sequencing was carried out using naive CD8+ T cells from blood, with Jurkat cell RNA spiked in. The subset denotes: FACS-sorted CD8+CD4-CCR7+CD45RA+ naive T cells. The receptor source for this set is a human donor in good health. Some libraries in this study had Jurkat cell RNA spiked in.

A few counts support this clonotype. This could be a read error, since a much larger clone is one nucleotide away. The V call is TRBV9, the J call TRBJ2-3; D is unclear. The CDR3 has 12 residues. Germline CDR1 SGDLS, CDR2 YYNGEE. CDR3 protein: CASGVDGDTQYF. The DNA for the CDR3 is TGTGCCAGCGGCGTAGATGGAGATACGCAGTATTTT.

This clonotype was recorded at least ten times. The chain carries TRBV27 and TRBJ1-5; D gene unclear. The CDR3 runs to 15 residues. Between the trimmed V and J ends, which lost 4 bases and 0 bases, there was a span of 10 bases. Per germline, CDR1 MNHEY and CDR2 SMNVEV (reference sequence). For the CDR3, the DNA is TGTGCCAGCAGTTCGCAGGAGAATAGCAATCAGCCCCAGCATTTT. It translates to CASSSQENSNQPQHF.

This clonotype has only a few counts. CDR3 in amino acids: CASSPGTSFAYNEQFF. CDR3 bases: TGTGCCAGCAGTCCCGGGACTAGCTTTGCCTACAATGAGCAGTTCTTC. V gene TRBV6-2 or TRBV6-3 combines with J gene TRBJ2-1; TRBD2 matches 9 bases. From germline, CDR1 is MNHEY and CDR2 SVGEGT. This CDR3 spans 16 amino acids. V was pared by 5 bases and J by 2 bases, with 7 bases of the junction left unmatched.

This clonotype has a count of ten or more. The chain employs TRBV14 and TRBJ2-7; TRBD2 is a possible D gene (7 bases). Trimming took off 3 bases at V and 8 bases at J, with 14 bases between the two ends. The CDR3 has 13 amino acids. The germline gives CDR1 SGHDN, CDR2 FVKESK. CDR3 sequence: CASSHRRGGQQYF. The CDR3 region has the DNA TGTGCCAGCAGCCACCGGAGGGGGGGTCAGCAGTACTTC.

Note on this clonotype: A clone one base away is much larger, so this may be a read error. The CDR3 ends on some other residue instead of the conserved phenylalanine or tryptophan, so this is likely a read error. This chain links TRBV6-5 with TRBJ2-5; D may be TRBD1 or TRBD2 (6 bases each). In germline, CDR1 is MNHEY, CDR2 SVGAGI. The CDR3 is 14 amino acids. V lost 5 bases and J lost 2, with 12 bases in between. The CDR3 protein is CASSQEGVQETQYV. In nucleotides, the CDR3 is TGTGCCAGCAGTCAGGAGGGGGTACAAGAGACCCAGTACGTC.

There are a few counts of this clonotype. The chain carries TRBV9 and TRBJ2-5; 8 bases map to TRBD1. The CDR3 extends over 15 amino acids. Germline V CDR1 and CDR2: SGDLS, YYNGEE. V lost 1 base to trimming and J lost 2 bases; unmatched junction nucleotides: 4. The CDR3 spells CASSVRDRNQETQYF. CDR3 nucleotides: TGTGCCAGCAGCGTACGGGACAGGAATCAAGAGACCCAGTACTTC. The full variable domain, its missing parts supplied by reference TRBV9 and TRBJ2-5, is DSGVTQTPKHLITATGQRVTLRCSPRSGDLSVYWYQQSLDQGLQFLIQYYNGEERAKGNILERFSAQQFPDLHSELNLSSLELGDSALYFCASSVRDRNQETQYFGPGTRLLVL.

This clonotype was counted many times. This chain uses TRBV14 with TRBJ2-6; tentatively, D is TRBD1 (6 bases). Germline V gene data show CDR1 as SGHDN and CDR2 as FVKESK. V was clipped by 3 bases and J by 0 bases, with 21 bases between them. The length of the CDR3 is 20 residues. In DNA form, the CDR3 reads TGTGCCAGCAGCCAGAGCAGTCAAAGGACGGACAGCTCTGGGGCCAACGTCCTGACTTTC. This encodes CASSQSSQRTDSSGANVLTF.

This clonotype occurred a few times. The chain employs TRBV30 and TRBJ2-6; D remains ambiguous. Trimming shortened V by 6 bases and J by 2 bases, and 14 bases separated the two germline ends. CDR1 is GTSNPN, CDR2 SVGIG, per germline (reference sequence). This CDR3 spans 15 amino acids. The CDR3 reads CACTYAVAGANVLTF. CDR3 coding DNA: TGTGCCTGCACTTACGCTGTGGCTGGGGCCAACGTCCTGACTTTC.

This clonotype was seen repeatedly, ten times or more. This chain joins TRBV6-2 or TRBV6-3 and TRBJ1-1; a weak D match, TRBD1 (5 bases). Per the germline V gene, CDR1 is MNHEY and CDR2 is SVGEGT. V dropped 3 bases and J dropped 8 bases, with 16 bases sitting between them. The CDR3 consists of 14 residues. CDR3 sequence (DNA): TGTGCCAGCAGTTATCAGGGCTGGGCCGTCGAAGCTTTCTTT. Translated: CASSYQGWAVEAFF.

The rearrangement joins TRBV6-5 to TRBJ1-1; perhaps TRBD1 as D (6 bases). V lost 2 bases and J lost 8, with 9 bases in between. The CDR3 is 12 amino acids. CDR1 MNHEY and CDR2 SVGAGI come from the germline V gene. CDR3 coding DNA: TGTGCCAGCAGTTACGGGGGGCCCGAAGCTTTCTTT. Its translation is CASSYGGPEAFF.

V is TRBV6-2 or TRBV6-3 and J is TRBJ2-3; 8 nucleotides match TRBD2. The V and J ends lost 1 base and 5 bases, in that order; junction bases with no gene match: 11. Germline lookup yields CDR1 MNHEY and CDR2 SVGEGT. The CDR3 covers 17 residues. DNA of the CDR3: TGTGCCAGCAGTTACTTTATTCCGGGACTAGGAGGAGATACGCAGTATTTT. Amino acid sequence: CASSYFIPGLGGDTQYF.

Comments on this clonotype: The junction and the germline gene differ at one end; a read error may be behind it. CDR3 protein: CASSFVPPVTDNTKAFF. The CDR3 DNA reads as TGTGCCAGCAGCTTTGTGCCCCCCGTGACGGATAACACTAAAGCTTTCTTT. This chain uses TRBV7-6 with TRBJ1-1; D is uncertain. CDR3 size: 17 residues. Per the germline V gene, CDR1 is SGHVS and CDR2 is FNYEAQ.

Ten or more counts support this clonotype. This chain uses TRBV21-1 with TRBJ1-4. TRBV21-1 is a pseudogene. The CDR3 has 15 amino acids. CDR3 coding DNA: TGTGCCAGCAGCAATGGGACTCCAACTAATGAAAAACTGTTTTTT. Translated: CASSNGTPTNEKLFF.

The chain couples TRBV5-5 to TRBJ2-7, with 10 bases that match TRBD1. This CDR3 comprises 14 residues. Trimming cost V 3 bases and J 3 bases; bases outside gene matches: 3. Germline assignment: CDR1 SGHKS and CDR2 YYEKEE (reference sequence). CDR3 coding DNA: TGTGCCAGCAGCTACGGACAGGGGGACTACGAGCAGTACTTC. This sequence encodes CASSYGQGDYEQYF.

This clonotype was seen a handful of times. The V gene is TRBV11-2, the J gene TRBJ1-1, with D hard to call. The CDR3 is 12 residues long. The germline V gene has CDR1 SGHAT and CDR2 FQNNGV. The ends were cut back, 7 bases at V and 4 bases at J, with 10 bases in the middle. In nucleotides, the CDR3 is TGTGCCAGCACCGGACTTCGCACTGAAGCTTTCTTT. Amino acid sequence: CASTGLRTEAFF.

The table lists this clonotype with a few counts. V usage is TRBV3-1 and J usage is TRBJ1-2; D ambiguous. The V end lost 6 bases, the J end lost 2 bases, and 19 bases lay between the germline ends. Germline CDR1 is LGHDT and CDR2 is YNNKEL (reference sequence). This CDR3 has 16 residues. In DNA, the CDR3 is TGTGCCAGCAGGGGGATAAGCGCTCCTCTGAACTATGGCTACACCTTC. This encodes CASRGISAPLNYGYTF.

Comment on this clonotype: Just one base apart from a much larger clone, this may be a read error. The chain links TRBV4-1 to TRBJ2-5; 11 bases line up with TRBD2. The CDR3 totals 17 residues. The germline V gene encodes CDR1 MGHRA and CDR2 YSYEKL. The CDR3 reads CASSQEGSGRAGETQHF. In DNA, the CDR3 is TGCGCCAGCAGCCAAGAAGGTAGCGGGAGGGCCGGAGAGACCCAGCACTTC.